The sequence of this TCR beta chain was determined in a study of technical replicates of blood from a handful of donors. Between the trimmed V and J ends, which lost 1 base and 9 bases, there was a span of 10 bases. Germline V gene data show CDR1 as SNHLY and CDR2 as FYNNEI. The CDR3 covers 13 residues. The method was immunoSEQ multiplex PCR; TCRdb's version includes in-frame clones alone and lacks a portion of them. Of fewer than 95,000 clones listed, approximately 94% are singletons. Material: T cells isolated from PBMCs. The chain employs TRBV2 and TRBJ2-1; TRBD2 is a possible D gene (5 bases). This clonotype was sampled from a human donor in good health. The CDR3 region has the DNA TGTGCCAGCAGTGAAGGGACTCTCAGTGAGCAGTTCTTC. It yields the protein CASSEGTLSEQFF.